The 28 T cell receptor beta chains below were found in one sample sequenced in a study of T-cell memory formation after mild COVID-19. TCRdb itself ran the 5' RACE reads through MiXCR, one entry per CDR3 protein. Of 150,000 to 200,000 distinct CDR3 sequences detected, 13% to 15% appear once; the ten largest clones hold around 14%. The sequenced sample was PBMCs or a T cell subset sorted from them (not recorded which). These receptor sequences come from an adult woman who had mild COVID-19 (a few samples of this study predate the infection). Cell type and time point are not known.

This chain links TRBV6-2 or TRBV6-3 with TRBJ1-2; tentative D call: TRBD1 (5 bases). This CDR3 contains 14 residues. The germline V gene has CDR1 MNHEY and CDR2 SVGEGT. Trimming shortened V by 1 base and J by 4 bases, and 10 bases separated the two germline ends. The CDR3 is CASSYLQGRYGYTF. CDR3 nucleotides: TGTGCCAGCAGTTACTTGCAGGGACGCTATGGCTACACCTTC.

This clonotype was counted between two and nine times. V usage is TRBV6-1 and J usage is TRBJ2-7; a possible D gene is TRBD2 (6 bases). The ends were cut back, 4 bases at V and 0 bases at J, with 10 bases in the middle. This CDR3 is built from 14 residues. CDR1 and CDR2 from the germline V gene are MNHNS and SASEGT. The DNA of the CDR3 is TGTGCCAGCAGTGGAGGAGGGAACTCCTACGAGCAGTACTTC. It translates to CASSGGGNSYEQYF.

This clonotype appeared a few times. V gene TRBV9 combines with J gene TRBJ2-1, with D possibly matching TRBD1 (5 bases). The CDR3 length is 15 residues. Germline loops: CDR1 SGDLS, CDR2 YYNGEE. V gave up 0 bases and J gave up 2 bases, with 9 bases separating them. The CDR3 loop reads CASSVGQNTYNEQFF. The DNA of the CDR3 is TGTGCCAGCAGCGTAGGACAGAATACCTACAATGAGCAGTTCTTC.

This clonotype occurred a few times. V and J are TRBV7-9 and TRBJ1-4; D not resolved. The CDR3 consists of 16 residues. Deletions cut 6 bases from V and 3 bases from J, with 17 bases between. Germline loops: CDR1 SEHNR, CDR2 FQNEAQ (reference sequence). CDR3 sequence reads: CASSSTPGEANEKLFF. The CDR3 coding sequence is TGTGCCAGCAGTTCTACTCCAGGTGAAGCTAATGAAAAACTGTTTTTT.

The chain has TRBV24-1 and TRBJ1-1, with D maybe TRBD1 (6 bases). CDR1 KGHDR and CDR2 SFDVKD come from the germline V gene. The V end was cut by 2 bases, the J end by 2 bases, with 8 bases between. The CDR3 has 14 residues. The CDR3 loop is CATSDSDSNTEAFF. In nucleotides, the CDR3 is TGTGCCACCAGTGATTCGGACAGTAACACTGAAGCTTTCTTT.

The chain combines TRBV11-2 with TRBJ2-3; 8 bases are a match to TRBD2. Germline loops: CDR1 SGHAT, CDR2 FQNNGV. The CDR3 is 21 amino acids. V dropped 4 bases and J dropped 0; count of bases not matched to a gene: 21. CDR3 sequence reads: CASSWMAVLAEKPTSTDTQYF. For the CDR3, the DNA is TGTGCCAGCAGCTGGATGGCGGTACTAGCGGAGAAACCCACTAGCACAGATACGCAGTATTTT.

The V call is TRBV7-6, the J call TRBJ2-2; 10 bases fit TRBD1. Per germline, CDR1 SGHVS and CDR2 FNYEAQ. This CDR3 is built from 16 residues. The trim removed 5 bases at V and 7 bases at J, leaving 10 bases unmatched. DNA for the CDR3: TGTGCCAGCAGCCTTGGGGACAGGGGAGGTATCGGGGAGCTGTTTTTT. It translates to CASSLGDRGGIGELFF.

CDR3 protein: CASGYGTSGAKETQYF. CDR3 DNA sequence: TGTGCTAGTGGTTATGGGACTAGCGGGGCCAAAGAGACCCAGTACTTC. V and J are TRBV12-5 and TRBJ2-5; 13 bases line up with TRBD2. CDR1 and CDR2 from the germline V gene are LGHNT and FRNRAP. This CDR3 has 16 amino acids. V gave up 4 bases and J gave up 3 bases; unmatched junction bases: 5.

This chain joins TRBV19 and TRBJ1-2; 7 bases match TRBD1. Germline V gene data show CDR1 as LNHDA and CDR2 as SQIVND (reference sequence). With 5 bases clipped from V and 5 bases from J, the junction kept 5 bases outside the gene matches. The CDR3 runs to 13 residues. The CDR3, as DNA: TGTGCCAGTAGTGAAGACAGGGAGTATGGCTACACCTTC. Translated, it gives CASSEDREYGYTF.

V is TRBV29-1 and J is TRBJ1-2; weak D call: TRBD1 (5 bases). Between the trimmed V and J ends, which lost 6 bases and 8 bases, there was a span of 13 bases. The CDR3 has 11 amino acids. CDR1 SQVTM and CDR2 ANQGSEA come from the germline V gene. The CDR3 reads CSVRGPEGYTF. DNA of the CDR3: TGCAGCGTCCGGGGCCCGGAAGGCTACACCTTC.

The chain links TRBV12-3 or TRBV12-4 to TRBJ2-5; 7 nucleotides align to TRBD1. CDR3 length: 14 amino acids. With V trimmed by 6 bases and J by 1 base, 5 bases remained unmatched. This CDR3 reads CASSPTGAQETQYF. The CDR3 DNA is TGTGCCAGCAGCCCTACAGGGGCCCAAGAGACCCAGTACTTC.

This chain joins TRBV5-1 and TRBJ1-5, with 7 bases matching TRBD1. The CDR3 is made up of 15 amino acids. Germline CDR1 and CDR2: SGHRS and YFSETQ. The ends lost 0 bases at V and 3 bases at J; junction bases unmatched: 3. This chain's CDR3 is CASSLDGQDNQPQHF. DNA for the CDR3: TGCGCCAGCAGCTTGGACGGACAGGACAATCAGCCCCAGCATTTT. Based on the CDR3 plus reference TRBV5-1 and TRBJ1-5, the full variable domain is KAGVTQTPRYLIKTRGQQVTLSCSPISGHRSVSWYQQTPGQGLQFLFEYFSETQRNKGNFPGRFSGRQFSNSRSEMNVSTLELGDSALYLCASSLDGQDNQPQHFGDGTRLSIL.

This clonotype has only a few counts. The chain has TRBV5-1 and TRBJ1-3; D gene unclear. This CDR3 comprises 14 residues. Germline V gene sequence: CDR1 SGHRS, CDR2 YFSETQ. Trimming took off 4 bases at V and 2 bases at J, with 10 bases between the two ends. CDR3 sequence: CASSLLGPGNTIYF. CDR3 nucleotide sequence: TGCGCCAGCAGCCTTCTAGGACCTGGAAACACCATATATTTT.

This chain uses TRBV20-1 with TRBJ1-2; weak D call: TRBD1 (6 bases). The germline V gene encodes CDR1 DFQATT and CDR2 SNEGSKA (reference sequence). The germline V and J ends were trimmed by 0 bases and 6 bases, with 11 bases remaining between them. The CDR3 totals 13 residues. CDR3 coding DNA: TGCAGTGCTAGAGATAACGGGGGCGATGGCTACACCTTC. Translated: CSARDNGGDGYTF.

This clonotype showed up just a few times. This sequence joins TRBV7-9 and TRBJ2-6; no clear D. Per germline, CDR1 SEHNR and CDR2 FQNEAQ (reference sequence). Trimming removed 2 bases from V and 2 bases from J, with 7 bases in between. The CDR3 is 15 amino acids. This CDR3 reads CASSLRNTGANVLTF. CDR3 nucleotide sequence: TGTGCCAGCAGCTTACGGAACACTGGGGCCAACGTCCTGACTTTC.

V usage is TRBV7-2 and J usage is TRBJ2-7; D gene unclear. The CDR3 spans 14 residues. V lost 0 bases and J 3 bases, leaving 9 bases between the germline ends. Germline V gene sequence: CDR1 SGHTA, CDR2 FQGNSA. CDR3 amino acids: CASSLALGYYEQYF. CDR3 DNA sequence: TGTGCCAGCAGCTTAGCGCTAGGATACTACGAGCAGTACTTC.

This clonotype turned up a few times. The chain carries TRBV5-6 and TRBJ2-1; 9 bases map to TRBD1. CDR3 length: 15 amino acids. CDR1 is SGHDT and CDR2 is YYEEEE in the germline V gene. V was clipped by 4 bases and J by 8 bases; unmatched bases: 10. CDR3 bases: TGTGCCAGCAGCCTCCGGGACAGGGTGAATGATGAGCAGTTCTTC. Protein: CASSLRDRVNDEQFF.

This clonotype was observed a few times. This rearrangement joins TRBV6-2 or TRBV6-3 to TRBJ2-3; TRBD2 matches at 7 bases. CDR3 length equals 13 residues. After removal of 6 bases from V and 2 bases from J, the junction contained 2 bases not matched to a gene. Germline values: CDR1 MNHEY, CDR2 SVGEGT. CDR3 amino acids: CASRRDYTDTQYF. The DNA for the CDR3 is TGTGCCAGCAGGAGGGACTACACAGATACGCAGTATTTT.

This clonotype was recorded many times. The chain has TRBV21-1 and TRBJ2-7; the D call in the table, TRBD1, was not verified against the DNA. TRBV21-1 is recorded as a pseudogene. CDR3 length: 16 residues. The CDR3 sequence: CASSPRPQTSSYEQYF. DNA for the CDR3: TGTGCCAGCAGCCCGCGGCCCCAGACTAGCTCCTACGAGCAGTACTTC.

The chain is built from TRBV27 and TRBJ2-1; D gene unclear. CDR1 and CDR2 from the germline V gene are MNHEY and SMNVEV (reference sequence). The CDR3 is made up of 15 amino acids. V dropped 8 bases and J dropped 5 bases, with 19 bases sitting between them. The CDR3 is CASSTLENRNNEQFF. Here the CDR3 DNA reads TGTGCCAGCTCCACCTTAGAAAATCGGAACAATGAGCAGTTCTTC.

DNA of the CDR3: TGTGCCACCAGGGTGGGGGGTTTGGTCTCCCTGAAGGAAGAGACCCAGTACTTC. Translation gives CATRVGGLVSLKEETQYF. The chain employs TRBV15 and TRBJ2-5; D might be TRBD2 (6 bases). The germline gives CDR1 LNHNV, CDR2 YYDKDF (reference sequence). Trimming removed 6 bases at V and 3 bases at J, with 26 bases between. This CDR3 is 18 amino acids long. The whole variable domain, filled in from reference TRBV15 and TRBJ2-5, reads DAMVIQNPRYQVTQFGKPVTLSCSQTLNHNVMYWYQQKSSQAPKLLFHYYDKDFNNEADTPDNFQSRRPNTSFCFLDIRSPGLGDTAMYLCATRVGGLVSLKEETQYFGPGTRLLVL.

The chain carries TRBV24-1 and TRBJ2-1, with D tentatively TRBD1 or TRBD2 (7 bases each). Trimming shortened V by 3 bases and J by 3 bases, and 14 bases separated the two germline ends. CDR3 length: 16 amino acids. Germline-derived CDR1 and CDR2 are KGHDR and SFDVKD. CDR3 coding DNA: TGTGCCACCAGTGATCCACAGGGGAGGGACTACAATGAGCAGTTCTTC. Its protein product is CATSDPQGRDYNEQFF.

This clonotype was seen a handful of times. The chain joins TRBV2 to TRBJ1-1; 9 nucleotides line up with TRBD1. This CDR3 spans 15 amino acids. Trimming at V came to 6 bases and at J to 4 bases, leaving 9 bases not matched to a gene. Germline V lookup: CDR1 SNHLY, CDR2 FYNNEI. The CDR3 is CASRGQGSRTTEAFF. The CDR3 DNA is TGTGCCAGCAGGGGACAGGGAAGCCGGACCACTGAAGCTTTCTTT.

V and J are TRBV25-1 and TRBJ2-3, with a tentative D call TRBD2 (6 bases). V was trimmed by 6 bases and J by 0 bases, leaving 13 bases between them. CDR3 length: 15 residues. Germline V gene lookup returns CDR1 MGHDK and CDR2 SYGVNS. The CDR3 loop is CASRDTRGSTDTQYF. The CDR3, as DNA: TGTGCCAGCAGGGATACGCGGGGCAGCACAGATACGCAGTATTTT.

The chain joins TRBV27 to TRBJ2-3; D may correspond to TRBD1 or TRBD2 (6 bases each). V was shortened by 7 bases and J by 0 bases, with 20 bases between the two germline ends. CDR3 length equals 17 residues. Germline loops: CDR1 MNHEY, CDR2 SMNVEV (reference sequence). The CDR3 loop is CASTEMGGRPSTDTQYF. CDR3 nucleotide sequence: TGTGCCAGCACCGAAATGGGGGGCAGACCTAGCACAGATACGCAGTATTTT.

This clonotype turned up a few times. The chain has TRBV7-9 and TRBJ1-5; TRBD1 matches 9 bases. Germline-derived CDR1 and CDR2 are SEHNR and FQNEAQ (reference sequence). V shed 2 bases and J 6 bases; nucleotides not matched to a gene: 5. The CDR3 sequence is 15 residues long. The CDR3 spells CASSLSTGGGQPQHF. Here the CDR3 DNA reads TGTGCCAGCAGCTTAAGCACAGGGGGCGGTCAGCCCCAGCATTTT. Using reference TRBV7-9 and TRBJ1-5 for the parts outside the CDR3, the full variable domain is DTGVSQNPRHKITKRGQNVTFRCDPISEHNRLYWYRQTLGQGPEFLTYFQNEAQLEKSRLLSDRFSAERPKGSFSTLEIQRTEQGDSAMYLCASSLSTGGGQPQHFGDGTRLSIL.

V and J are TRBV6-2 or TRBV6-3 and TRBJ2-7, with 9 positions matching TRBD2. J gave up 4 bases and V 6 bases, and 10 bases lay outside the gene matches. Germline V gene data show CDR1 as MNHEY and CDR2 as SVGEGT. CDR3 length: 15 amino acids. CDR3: CASSPSSGSLYEQYF. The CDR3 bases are TGTGCCAGCAGCCCAAGTAGCGGGAGTCTGTACGAGCAGTACTTC.

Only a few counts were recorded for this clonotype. The CDR3 spells CASSLVRLAGETQYF. The CDR3, as DNA: TGTGCCAGCAGCTTAGTCCGGCTAGCAGGAGAGACCCAGTACTTC. V usage is TRBV7-2 and J usage is TRBJ2-5; TRBD2 might be the D (5 bases). CDR1 and CDR2 (germline): SGHTA, FQGNSA. Trimming removed 1 base from V and 4 bases from J, with 13 bases in between. CDR3 length: 15 amino acids. The full variable domain, its missing parts supplied by reference TRBV7-2 and TRBJ2-5, is GAGVSQSPSNKVTEKGKDVELRCDPISGHTALYWYRQSLGQGLEFLIYFQGNSAPDKSGLPSDRFSAERTGGSVSTLTIQRTQQEDSAVYLCASSLVRLAGETQYFGPGTRLLVL.